These T cell receptor beta chains were read from a single sample in a study of cytomegalovirus exposure and HLA in healthy donors. Assay: immunoSEQ multiplex PCR; the TCRdb copy retains only in-frame clones and omits some. The sample has about 140,000 clones. The material sequenced was PBMCs. Receptors originate from a male donor in good health and CMV-seronegative. Each CDR3 is given with its conserved first and last residue. A D gene is named only where the DNA matches it firmly.

V: TRBV6-5; J: TRBJ2-7; D: TRBD1; DNA: TGTGCCAGCAGTTACTCGTGGACAGGGAACTACGAGCAGTACTTC; CDR3: CASSYSWTGNYEQYF
V: TRBV5-4; J: TRBJ2-7; D: -; DNA: TGTGCCAGCAGCTTGGTTCAGGGTACGTCCTACGAGCAGTACTTC; CDR3: CASSLVQGTSYEQYF
V: TRBV27; J: TRBJ2-7; D: -; DNA: TGTGCCAGAACCAGGCCCCCAATGTACGAGCAGTACTTC; CDR3: CARTRPPMYEQYF
V: TRBV30; J: TRBJ1-3; D: -; DNA: TGTGCCTGGTCTCGTCCTGGAAACACCATATATTTT; CDR3: CAWSRPGNTIYF
V: TRBV18; J: TRBJ2-1; D: TRBD2; DNA: TGTGCCAGCTCCCCGGAAGGAGCTAGCGGGAGGGCCGTGGATGAGCAGTTCTTC; CDR3: CASSPEGASGRAVDEQFF
V: TRBV30; J: TRBJ1-5; D: TRBD1; DNA: TGTGCCTGGAGTATTAGACAGGGCGGTCAGCCCCAGCATTTT; CDR3: CAWSIRQGGQPQHF
V: TRBV5-4; J: TRBJ2-3; D: -; DNA: TGTGCCAGCAGCGACAAGGTGGCGACAGATACGCAGTATTTT; CDR3: CASSDKVATDTQYF
V: TRBV30; J: TRBJ1-3; D: -; DNA: TGTGCCTGGAGTGTCTTCCTGTTGGCAGGGGAATCTGGAAACACCATATATTTT; CDR3: CAWSVFLLAGESGNTIYF
V: TRBV7-2; J: TRBJ2-7; D: TRBD1; DNA: TGTGCCAGCAGCTGGGACAGGGCGGACGAGCAGTACTTC; CDR3: CASSWDRADEQYF
V: TRBV29-1; J: TRBJ1-5; D: TRBD1; DNA: TGCAGCGTCCAAAACGGGACAGGGGGCAATCAGCCCCAGCATTTT; CDR3: CSVQNGTGGNQPQHF
V: TRBV7-3; J: TRBJ2-7; D: TRBD1; DNA: TGTGCCAGCAGCTTTTCCGGGACAGGGGGCTTTTACGAGCAGTACTTC; CDR3: CASSFSGTGGFYEQYF
V: TRBV19; J: TRBJ2-7; D: TRBD1; DNA: TGTGCCAGTAGTATAGAACATGGCCTGGGACAGGGCTACTCCTACGAGCAGTACTTC; CDR3: CASSIEHGLGQGYSYEQYF
V: TRBV10-3; J: TRBJ1-1; D: -; DNA: TGTGCCATCAGTGAGGGCAGTAACACTGAAGCTTTCTTT; CDR3: CAISEGSNTEAFF
V: TRBV19; J: TRBJ1-5; D: TRBD1; DNA: TGTGCCAGTAGTGCGCGGGACAGAAGCAATCAGCCCCAGCATTTT; CDR3: CASSARDRSNQPQHF
V: TRBV19; J: TRBJ1-2; D: -; DNA: TGTGCCAGTAGTATCGAGCAGGGGCCCTTTGGCTACACCTTC; CDR3: CASSIEQGPFGYTF
V: TRBV29-1; J: TRBJ2-5; D: TRBD1; DNA: TGCAGCGTTGATGGGCAGGGGGTTTTGGAGACCCAGTACTTC; CDR3: CSVDGQGVLETQYF
V: TRBV6-1; J: TRBJ1-5; D: TRBD1; DNA: TGTGCCAGCAGAGGGCAGGACAGGGCTGTTCAGCCCCAGCATTTT; CDR3: CASRGQDRAVQPQHF
V: TRBV4-2; J: TRBJ1-5; D: -; DNA: TGTGCCAGCAGCCAGCCCGGACGGGAAAATCAGCCCCAGCATTTT; CDR3: CASSQPGRENQPQHF
V: TRBV28; J: TRBJ2-7; D: -; DNA: TGTGCCAGCAGTTTAGTAAGAAAAGGGGCGACATTTTCCTACGAGCAGTACTTC; CDR3: CASSLVRKGATFSYEQYF
V: TRBV5-6; J: TRBJ1-5; D: -; DNA: TGTGCCAGCAGCCTGCTCTGGGAGGGCAATCAGCCCCAGCATTTT; CDR3: CASSLLWEGNQPQHF
V: TRBV9; J: TRBJ2-3; D: -; DNA: TGTGCCAGCAGCGTAGACGGGAGAGGAGCAGATACGCAGTATTTT; CDR3: CASSVDGRGADTQYF
V: TRBV5-8; J: TRBJ1-5; D: -; DNA: TGTGCCAGCAGCTTGGGCACAGGGATGTCTCAGCCCCAGCATTTT; CDR3: CASSLGTGMSQPQHF
V: TRBV30; J: TRBJ2-5; D: TRBD2; DNA: TGTGCCTGGAGCGATAGCGGGAGGGCCATGGAGACCCAGTACTTC; CDR3: CAWSDSGRAMETQYF